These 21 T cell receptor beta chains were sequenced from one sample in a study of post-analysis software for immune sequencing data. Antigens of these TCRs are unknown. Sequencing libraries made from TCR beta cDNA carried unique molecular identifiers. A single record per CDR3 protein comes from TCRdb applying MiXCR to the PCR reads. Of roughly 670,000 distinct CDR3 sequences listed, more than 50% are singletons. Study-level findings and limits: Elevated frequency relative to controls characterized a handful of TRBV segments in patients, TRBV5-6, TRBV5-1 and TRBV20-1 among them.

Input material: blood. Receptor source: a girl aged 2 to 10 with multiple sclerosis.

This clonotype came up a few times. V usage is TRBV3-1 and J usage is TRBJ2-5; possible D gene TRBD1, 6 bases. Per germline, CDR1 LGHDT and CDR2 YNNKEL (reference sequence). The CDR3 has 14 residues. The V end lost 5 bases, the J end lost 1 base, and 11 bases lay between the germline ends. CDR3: CASSYRDTQETQYF. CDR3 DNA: TGTGCCAGCAGCTACCGGGACACCCAAGAGACCCAGTACTTC.

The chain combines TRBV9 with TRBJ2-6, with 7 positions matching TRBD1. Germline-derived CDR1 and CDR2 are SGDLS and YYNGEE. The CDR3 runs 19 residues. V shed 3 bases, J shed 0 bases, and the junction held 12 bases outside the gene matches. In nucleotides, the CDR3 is TGTGCCAGCAGCGCTAGAACCGGGACAGCTTTCTCTGGGGCCAACGTCCTGACTTTC. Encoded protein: CASSARTGTAFSGANVLTF.

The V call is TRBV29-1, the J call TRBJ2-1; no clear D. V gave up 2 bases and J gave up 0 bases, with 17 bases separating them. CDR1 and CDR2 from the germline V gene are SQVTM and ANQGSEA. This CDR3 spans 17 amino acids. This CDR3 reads CSVESLRDPSSYNEQFF. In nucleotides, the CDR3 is TGCAGCGTTGAATCCCTGCGTGACCCGAGCTCCTACAATGAGCAGTTCTTC.

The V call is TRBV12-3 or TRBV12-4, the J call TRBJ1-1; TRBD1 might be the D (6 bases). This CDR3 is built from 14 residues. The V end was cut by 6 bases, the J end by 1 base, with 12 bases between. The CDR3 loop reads CASSMDRENTEAFF. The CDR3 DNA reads TGTGCCAGCAGCATGGACAGAGAGAACACTGAAGCTTTCTTT.

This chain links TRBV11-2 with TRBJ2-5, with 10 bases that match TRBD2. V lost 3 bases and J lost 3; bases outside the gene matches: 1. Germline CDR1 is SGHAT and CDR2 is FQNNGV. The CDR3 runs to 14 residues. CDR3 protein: CASSFSGGKETQYF. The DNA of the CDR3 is TGTGCCAGCAGCTTTAGCGGGGGGAAAGAGACCCAGTACTTC.

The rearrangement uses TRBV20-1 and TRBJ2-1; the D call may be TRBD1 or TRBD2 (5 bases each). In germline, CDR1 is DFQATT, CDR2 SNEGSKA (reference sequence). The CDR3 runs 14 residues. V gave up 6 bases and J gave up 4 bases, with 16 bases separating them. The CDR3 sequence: CSATDTGIYNEQFF. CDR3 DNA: TGCAGTGCCACGGACACGGGAATTTACAATGAGCAGTTCTTC.

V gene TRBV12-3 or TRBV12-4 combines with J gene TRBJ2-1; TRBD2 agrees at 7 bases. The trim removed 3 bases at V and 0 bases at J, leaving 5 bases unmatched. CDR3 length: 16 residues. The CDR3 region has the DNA TGTGCCAGCAGTTTTAGTCTAGCGGACTCCTACAATGAGCAGTTCTTC. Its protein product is CASSFSLADSYNEQFF.

CDR3 nucleotide sequence: TGCAGTGCTAGGCGGACCCACGAAAAACTGTTTTTT. Translated: CSARRTHEKLFF. This rearrangement joins TRBV20-1 to TRBJ1-4; D is unresolved. Germline CDR1 is DFQATT and CDR2 is SNEGSKA (reference sequence). The CDR3 extends over 12 amino acids. Between the trimmed V and J ends, which lost 3 bases and 8 bases, there was a span of 10 bases.

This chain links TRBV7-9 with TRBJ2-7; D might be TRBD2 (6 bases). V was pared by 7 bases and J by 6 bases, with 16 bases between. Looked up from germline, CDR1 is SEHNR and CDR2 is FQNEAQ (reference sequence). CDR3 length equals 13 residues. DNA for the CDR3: TGTGCCAGCATGACGGGAGAGGGCCGCGAGCAGTACTTC. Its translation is CASMTGEGREQYF.

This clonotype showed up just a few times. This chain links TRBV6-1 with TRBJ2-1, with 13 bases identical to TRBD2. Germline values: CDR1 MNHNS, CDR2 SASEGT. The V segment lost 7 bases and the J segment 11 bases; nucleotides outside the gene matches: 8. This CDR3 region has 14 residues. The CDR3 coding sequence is TGTGCCAGCAAAGGACTAGCGGGAGAAGGGAAGCAGTTCTTC. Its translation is CASKGLAGEGKQFF.

CDR3: CASSFSGNPYNEQFF. CDR3 coding DNA: TGCGCCAGCAGCTTTAGCGGAAACCCCTACAATGAGCAGTTCTTC. The chain recombines TRBV5-1 with TRBJ2-1; possible D gene TRBD2, 6 bases. This CDR3 is 15 amino acids long. Germline V lookup: CDR1 SGHRS, CDR2 YFSETQ. The V and J ends lost 2 bases and 2 bases respectively, with 11 bases between them.

In DNA, the CDR3 is TGCAGTGCTAGCTTCACAGGGCCCACAGATACGCAGTATTTT. Protein sequence: CSASFTGPTDTQYF. The chain recombines TRBV20-1 with TRBJ2-3; D perhaps matches TRBD1 (6 bases). The V gene's germline CDR1 is DFQATT and CDR2 SNEGSKA (reference sequence). The V and J ends lost 3 bases and 2 bases respectively, with 12 bases between them. This CDR3 spans 14 amino acids.

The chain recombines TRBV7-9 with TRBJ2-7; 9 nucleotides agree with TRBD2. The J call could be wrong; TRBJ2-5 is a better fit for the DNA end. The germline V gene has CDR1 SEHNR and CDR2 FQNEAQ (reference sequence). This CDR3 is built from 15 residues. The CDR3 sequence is CASSERGSGGETQYF. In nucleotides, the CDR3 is TGTGCCAGCAGCGAACGAGGTAGCGGGGGAGAGACCCAGTACTTC.

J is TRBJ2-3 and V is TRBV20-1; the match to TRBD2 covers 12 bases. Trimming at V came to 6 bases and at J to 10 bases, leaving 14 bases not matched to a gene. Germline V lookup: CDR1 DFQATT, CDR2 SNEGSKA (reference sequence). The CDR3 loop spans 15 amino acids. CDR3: CSAKRPASGGASQYF. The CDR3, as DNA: TGCAGTGCAAAGCGGCCGGCTAGCGGGGGGGCCTCGCAGTATTTT.

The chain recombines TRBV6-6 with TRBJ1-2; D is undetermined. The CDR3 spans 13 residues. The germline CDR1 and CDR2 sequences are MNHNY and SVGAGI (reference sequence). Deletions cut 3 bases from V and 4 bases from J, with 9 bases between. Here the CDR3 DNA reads TGTGCCAGCAGTTATGAGGAGGCCTATGGCTACACCTTC. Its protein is CASSYEEAYGYTF.

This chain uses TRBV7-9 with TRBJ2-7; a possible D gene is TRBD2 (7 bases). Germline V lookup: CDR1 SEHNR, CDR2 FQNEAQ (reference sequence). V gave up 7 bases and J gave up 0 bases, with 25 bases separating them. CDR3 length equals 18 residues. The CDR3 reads CASNLLGGGDSISYEQYF. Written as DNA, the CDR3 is TGTGCCAGCAACCTTTTAGGGGGGGGGGACTCCATCTCCTACGAGCAGTACTTC.

The CDR3 DNA sequence: TGCAGCGTTGCTACAGGGTTGCCGAATGAGCAGTTCTTC. Translating it yields CSVATGLPNEQFF. J is TRBJ2-1 and V is TRBV29-1, with D possibly TRBD1 on 6 matching bases. V was shortened by 4 bases and J by 7 bases, with 14 bases between the two germline ends. There are 13 residues in the CDR3. Germline V gives CDR1 SQVTM, CDR2 ANQGSEA.

Written as DNA, the CDR3 is TGCAGTGCTAAACGAGCCGGACTAGCATCAGATACGCAGTATTTT. Translating it yields CSAKRAGLASDTQYF. The V gene is TRBV20-1, the J gene TRBJ2-3, with 8 bases lining up with TRBD2. V shed 4 bases and J 4 bases; nucleotides not matched to a gene: 10. Germline lookup yields CDR1 DFQATT and CDR2 SNEGSKA (reference sequence). CDR3 length: 15 residues.

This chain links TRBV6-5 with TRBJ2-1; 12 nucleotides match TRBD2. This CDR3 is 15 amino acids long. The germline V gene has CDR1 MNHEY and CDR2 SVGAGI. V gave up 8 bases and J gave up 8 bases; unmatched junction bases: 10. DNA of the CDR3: TGTGCCAGCCGCCTGACTAGCGGGAGCCGAGATGAGCAGTTCTTC. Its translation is CASRLTSGSRDEQFF.

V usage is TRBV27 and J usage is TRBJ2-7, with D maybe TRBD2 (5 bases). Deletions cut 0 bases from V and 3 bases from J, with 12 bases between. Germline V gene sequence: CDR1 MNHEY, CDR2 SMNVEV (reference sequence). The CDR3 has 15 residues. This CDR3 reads CASSLSPSGGYEQYF. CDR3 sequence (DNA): TGTGCCAGCAGTTTATCGCCCAGCGGCGGCTACGAGCAGTACTTC.

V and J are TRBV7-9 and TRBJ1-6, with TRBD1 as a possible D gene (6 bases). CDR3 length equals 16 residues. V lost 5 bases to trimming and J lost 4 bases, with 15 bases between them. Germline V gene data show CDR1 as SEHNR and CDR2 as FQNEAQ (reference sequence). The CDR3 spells CASSLGGTLYNSPLHF. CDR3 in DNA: TGTGCCAGCAGCCTCGGCGGGACACTTTATAATTCACCCCTCCACTTT.